Shown below are 20 T cell receptor beta chains from a single sample sequenced in a study of blood T cell repertoires in COVID-19. Method: immunoSEQ multiplex PCR; TCRdb's copy keeps in-frame clones and lacks some. The table shows about 54,000 clones, with roughly 79% occurring only once. Input material: peripheral blood. The source of these receptors is a woman aged 60-70 years with acute or convalescent COVID-19.

The CDR3 spells CASTRQGSSSYEQYF. The CDR3 nucleotides are TGTGCCAGCACTCGACAGGGGTCAAGCTCCTACGAGCAGTACTTC. The chain couples TRBV27 to TRBJ2-7, with TRBD1 matching over 8 bases. The CDR3 loop spans 15 amino acids. Germline assignment: CDR1 MNHEY and CDR2 SMNVEV (reference sequence). J gave up 0 bases and V 7 bases, and 8 bases lay outside the gene matches.

The rearrangement links TRBV7-3 to TRBJ2-3; 8 bases agree with TRBD2. V was pared by 0 bases and J by 2 bases, with 10 bases of the junction left unmatched. Germline lookup yields CDR1 SGHTA and CDR2 FQGTGA. The CDR3 runs 18 residues. In DNA form, the CDR3 reads TGTGCCAGCAGCTTAACAGCAAGCGGCGGGGGGACCACAGATACGCAGTATTTT. Translating gives CASSLTASGGGTTDTQYF.

This rearrangement joins TRBV18 to TRBJ1-1, with a possible D match to TRBD1 (5 bases). V was pared by 8 bases and J by 1 base, with 17 bases between. CDR1 and CDR2 (germline): KGHSH, LQKENI. This CDR3 contains 15 residues. CDR3 nucleotide sequence: TGTGCCAGCCAGAGGACACTACAAGCGAACACTGAAGCTTTCTTT. Translating gives CASQRTLQANTEAFF.

The chain recombines TRBV6-1 with TRBJ1-2; D possibly corresponds to TRBD1 (6 bases). CDR3 length: 16 residues. Trimming removed 4 bases from V and 4 bases from J, with 19 bases in between. Germline loops: CDR1 MNHNS, CDR2 SASEGT. CDR3 amino acids: CASSGSTGSVVYGYTF. The CDR3 DNA follows: TGTGCCAGCAGTGGCTCCACAGGGAGTGTAGTCTATGGCTACACCTTC.

The chain uses TRBV6-5 and TRBJ2-2, with D perhaps matching TRBD2 (6 bases). The ends were cut back, 4 bases at V and 5 bases at J, with 11 bases in the middle. CDR1 and CDR2 from the germline V gene are MNHEY and SVGAGI. The CDR3 is 14 residues long. The CDR3 sequence: CASSSTGTTGELFF. CDR3 sequence (DNA): TGTGCCAGCAGTTCAACCGGGACTACCGGGGAGCTGTTTTTT.

This chain connects TRBV7-8 to TRBJ2-1, with 10 bases matching TRBD1. The CDR3 covers 15 residues. In germline, CDR1 is SGHVS, CDR2 FQNEAQ. The junction had 2 bases not matched to a gene; V was cut back by 5 bases and J by 1 base. For the CDR3, the DNA is TGTGCCAGCAGCAAGGGACAGGGGTCCTACAATGAGCAGTTCTTC. Translating gives CASSKGQGSYNEQFF.

In this sample, this clone turned up once. The genes are TRBV24-1 and TRBJ1-2, with D possibly TRBD1 on 5 matching bases. Per germline, CDR1 KGHDR and CDR2 SFDVKD. The CDR3 spans 16 residues. V gave up 2 bases and J gave up 2 bases, with 14 bases separating them. In DNA form, the CDR3 reads TGTGCCACCAGTGATTATAAGGAGGGACCCAACTATGGCTACACCTTC. Amino acid sequence: CATSDYKEGPNYGYTF.

V usage is TRBV27 and J usage is TRBJ1-5; 10 bases match TRBD1. In germline, CDR1 is MNHEY, CDR2 SMNVEV (reference sequence). V trimming: 5 bases; J trimming: 5 bases; junction bases outside the gene matches: 6. This CDR3 is built from 15 residues. The CDR3 reads CASSRAGTGDQPQHF. The CDR3 DNA reads TGTGCCAGCAGTCGAGCAGGGACAGGGGATCAGCCCCAGCATTTT.

The chain joins TRBV2 to TRBJ2-3, with TRBD2 matching 11 bases. This CDR3 region has 16 residues. Germline CDR1 is SNHLY and CDR2 is FYNNEI. The trim removed 1 base at V and 8 bases at J, leaving 8 bases unmatched. The CDR3 spells CASSEELAGVGSTQYF. Written as DNA, the CDR3 is TGTGCCAGCAGTGAAGAACTAGCGGGAGTGGGGAGTACGCAGTATTTT. Complete variable domain (other parts from reference TRBV2 and TRBJ2-3): EPEVTQTPSHQVTQMGQEVILRCVPISNHLYFYWYRQILGQKVEFLVSFYNNEISEKSEIFDDQFSVERPDGSNFTLKIRSTKLEDSAMYFCASSEELAGVGSTQYFGPGTRLTVL.

This sequence joins TRBV27 and TRBJ2-2, with a possible D match to TRBD2 (7 bases). The CDR3 length is 16 residues. V was trimmed by 11 bases and J by 6 bases, leaving 25 bases between them. CDR1 is MNHEY and CDR2 is SMNVEV in the germline V gene (reference sequence). CDR3 protein: CARRLGGGGPSGELFF. The DNA of the CDR3 is TGTGCCCGCCGGTTGGGGGGAGGGGGGCCGTCCGGGGAGCTGTTTTTT.

This chain links TRBV5-1 with TRBJ1-2; D remains unclear. Germline CDR1 is SGHRS and CDR2 is YFSETQ. Trimming removed 4 bases at V and 4 bases at J, with 11 bases between. The length of the CDR3 is 13 residues. In DNA, the CDR3 is TGCGCCAGCAGCCCCACTGAATTCTATGGCTACACCTTC. Its protein product is CASSPTEFYGYTF.

The CDR3 nucleotides are TGTGCCAGCAGCCGACGGACAGGGGAATCTGAAAAACTGTTTTTT. This codes for CASSRRTGESEKLFF. The chain uses TRBV3-1 (or the pseudogene TRBV3-2) and TRBJ1-4, with TRBD1 matching over 9 bases. CDR3 length: 15 residues. Germline loops: CDR1 LGHDT, CDR2 YNNKEL (reference sequence). The V and J ends lost 4 bases and 7 bases, in that order; junction bases with no gene match: 7.

V gene TRBV11-2 combines with J gene TRBJ1-2, with 9 positions matching TRBD1. CDR1 is SGHAT, CDR2 FQNNGV, per germline. J was trimmed by 6 bases and V by 5 bases; bases with no gene match: 10. This CDR3 is 15 amino acids long. CDR3 in DNA: TGTGCCAGCAGCGCAACAGGGGGCTCCTTGGATGGCTACACCTTC. This gives the protein CASSATGGSLDGYTF.

The chain carries TRBV24-1 and TRBJ2-1, with 7 positions matching TRBD1. Unmatched junction bases numbered 6, after V lost 3 bases and J lost 2 bases. Germline V gene sequence: CDR1 KGHDR, CDR2 SFDVKD. The CDR3 contains 16 residues. CDR3 nucleotide sequence: TGTGCCACCAGTGATGGCCTAGGGGGCGCCTACAATGAGCAGTTCTTC. It yields the protein CATSDGLGGAYNEQFF.

In its sample, this clone was seen a few times. The chain employs TRBV6-5 and TRBJ1-3, with no clear D. The length of the CDR3 is 15 residues. The ends were cut back, 6 bases at V and 2 bases at J, with 14 bases in the middle. The germline V gene encodes CDR1 MNHEY and CDR2 SVGAGI. The CDR3 protein is CASSLRPGTGNTIYF. CDR3 DNA: TGTGCCAGCAGCCTTCGTCCGGGGACTGGAAACACCATATATTTT.

This chain joins TRBV19 and TRBJ2-6; tentative D call: TRBD1 (5 bases). This CDR3 has 13 amino acids. V lost 5 bases and J lost 5, with 7 bases in between. CDR1 and CDR2 (germline): LNHDA, SQIVND (reference sequence). CDR3 sequence: CASSSDRANVLTF. The CDR3 DNA reads as TGTGCCAGTAGTTCGGACAGGGCCAACGTCCTGACTTTC.

This sequence joins TRBV7-2 and TRBJ1-3; D is possibly TRBD1 (6 bases). The CDR3 spans 17 residues. Germline loops: CDR1 SGHTA, CDR2 FQGNSA. With 4 bases removed from V and 4 bases from J, the gap between germline ends came to 20 bases. The CDR3 loop is CASSSGPRGARGNTIYF. The CDR3 DNA follows: TGTGCCAGCAGCTCTGGGCCCCGGGGGGCGAGGGGAAACACCATATATTTT.

J is TRBJ1-1 and V is TRBV2, with D tentatively TRBD1 (5 bases). Trimming removed 2 bases from V and 0 bases from J, with 7 bases in between. This CDR3 comprises 14 residues. Germline V gives CDR1 SNHLY, CDR2 FYNNEI. The CDR3 coding sequence is TGTGCCAGCAGTGAACAGGGCGTGAACACTGAAGCTTTCTTT. It is translated as CASSEQGVNTEAFF.

J is TRBJ2-7 and V is TRBV5-1; maybe TRBD1 (5 bases). The CDR3 spans 14 residues. The V end lost 0 bases, the J end lost 3 bases, and 10 bases lay between the germline ends. CDR1 and CDR2 (germline): SGHRS, YFSETQ. The CDR3 DNA reads TGCGCCAGCAGCTTGGCGGCAGGGAACTACGAGCAGTACTTC. It is translated as CASSLAAGNYEQYF. The full variable domain, rest sourced from reference TRBV5-1 and TRBJ2-7, is KAGVTQTPRYLIKTRGQQVTLSCSPISGHRSVSWYQQTPGQGLQFLFEYFSETQRNKGNFPGRFSGRQFSNSRSEMNVSTLELGDSALYLCASSLAAGNYEQYFGPGTRLTVT.

The DNA of the CDR3 is TGTGCCTCGCAAGGAGGGCGAGGCGAAAAACTGTTTTTT. This sequence encodes CASQGGRGEKLFF. The chain uses TRBV30 and TRBJ1-4; D unclear. The CDR3 has 13 amino acids. V was trimmed by 7 bases and J by 8 bases, leaving 17 bases between them. The germline V gene has CDR1 GTSNPN and CDR2 SVGIG (reference sequence).